This entry concerns a single T cell receptor (beta chain). This clonotype was found a few times. Its target antigen remains unknown. No clone much larger than this one lies a single base away; base qualities are absent. Sequencing was performed on an Illumina HiSeq 2500. Quantitative 5'-RACE with molecular barcodes was the method used to prepare the TCR beta libraries. Turning to the authors' computational methods: A new computational method based on a probabilistic model of VDJ rearrangement was used to identify disease-linked TCR variants. Starting from the raw public reads, TCRdb applied fastp trimming at Q25, assembled clones with MiXCR and retained in-frame beta chains. Merged by CDR3 protein, the rows form single entries marked with the most common genes and DNA. The V and J calls come from TCRdb's annotation, not from the publication. This sample gives about 260,000 distinct CDR3 sequences in total; 20% of them show up just once. Clones ranked in the top ten supply 7.8% of the sample.

These data originate in a study of CD8 T cells in ankylosing spondylitis (dated by TCRdb to 2015 to 2018). As for the study more broadly: To find TCR variants linked to disease, the study profiled T cell receptor beta repertoires in ankylosing spondylitis patients and healthy donors. The full study cohort was made up of over 20 ankylosing spondylitis patients and more than 90 healthy donors. Peripheral blood was sampled, and synovial fluid was additionally collected from ankylosing spondylitis patients.

The paper's findings and limits, for the study overall: The disease-linked clones showed a CD8+ phenotype and occurred at relatively low frequencies in peripheral blood. The disease-linked clones were reported as significantly enriched in matched synovial fluid samples from ankylosing spondylitis patients. A TCR beta motif of several highly homologous amino acid variants appeared characteristic of blood from ankylosing spondylitis patients. Some motif variants had previously been reported in the synovial fluid and blood of reactive arthritis patients, which suggests shared mechanisms of disease initiation.

The receptor was derived from a male donor with ankylosing spondylitis or in good health (not recorded which). The sample was blood, either unsorted or a sorted T cell fraction (not recorded which).

This receptor carries the CDR3 CASSESGVFYEQYV. The DNA is TGTGCCAGCAGTGAATCGGGGGTCTTCTACGAGCAGTACGTC. The rearrangement joined TRBV6-1 to TRBJ2-7, and perhaps TRBD2 as D gene, on 6 matching bases. From cysteine to valine, the CDR3 is 14 amino acids long. Just CDR3 DNA is preserved here, 42 bases in frame from base 1. Taken from the germline V gene, the CDR1 and CDR2 loops are MNHNS and SASEGT. V gives up 2 bases and J gives up 3 bases, and the segment between their germline ends measures 11 bases.